These 8 T cell receptor beta chains share one sample of origin, sequenced in a study of control samples from healthy donors and cancer patients. Repertoires were generated with immunoSEQ multiplex PCR, while TCRdb's copy carries only in-frame clones and drops some. Of some 150,000 clones listed, 75% to 95% are singletons. Sample: blood. Every receptor here comes from a man aged 25-45 years in good health.

The chain employs TRBV12-3 or TRBV12-4 and TRBJ1-3, with 7 bases aligning to TRBD1. The CDR3 has 12 residues. V trimming: 5 bases; J trimming: 7 bases; junction bases outside the gene matches: 2. The CDR3 is CASSRGHNTIYF. CDR3 in DNA: TGTGCCAGCAGTAGGGGGCACAACACCATATATTTT.

The chain couples TRBV21-1 to TRBJ2-1; no DNA check was done on the table's D call, TRBD2. TRBV21-1 is described as a pseudogene. The CDR3 is made up of 13 amino acids. The CDR3 protein is CASSKELRNEQFF. For the CDR3, the DNA is TGTGCCAGCAGCAAAGAACTTCGCAATGAGCAGTTCTTC.

The V call is TRBV5-1, the J call TRBJ2-7; D gene unclear. Between the trimmed V and J ends, which lost 0 bases and 3 bases, there was a span of 4 bases. In germline, CDR1 is SGHRS, CDR2 YFSETQ. This CDR3 is 12 amino acids long. This CDR3 reads CASSLDFYEQYF. CDR3 nucleotide sequence: TGCGCCAGCAGCTTGGACTTCTACGAGCAGTACTTC.

The chain links TRBV19 to TRBJ2-7; a weak D match, TRBD1 (7 bases). V was shortened by 6 bases and J by 5 bases, with 23 bases between the two germline ends. The CDR3 contains 16 residues. Germline V lookup: CDR1 LNHDA, CDR2 SQIVND (reference sequence). The CDR3 bases are TGTGCCAGTAGCCCCCTGGCGGGACAGAGGGTCCACGAGCAGTACTTC. Residues: CASSPLAGQRVHEQYF. Looking up the rest from reference TRBV19 and TRBJ2-7 gives the full variable domain: DGGITQSPKYLFRKEGQNVTLSCEQNLNHDAMYWYRQDPGQGLRLIYYSQIVNDFQKGDIAEGYSVSREKKESFPLTVTSAQKNPTAFYLCASSPLAGQRVHEQYFGPGTRLTVT.

This clone was recorded a few times. The V gene is TRBV27, the J gene TRBJ2-7; a weak D match, TRBD2 (5 bases). CDR1 MNHEY and CDR2 SMNVEV come from the germline V gene (reference sequence). The V end was cut by 0 bases, the J end by 1 base, with 19 bases between. This CDR3 has 18 residues. Here the CDR3 DNA reads TGTGCCAGCAGTTTATCAGGACTTAGGCCTAGGGAGTCCTACGAGCAGTACTTC. It translates to CASSLSGLRPRESYEQYF.

This chain joins TRBV27 and TRBJ1-1; 9 nucleotides align to TRBD1. The V gene end was trimmed by 8 bases and the J gene end by 0 bases; junction bases not matched to a gene: 10. CDR1 and CDR2 (germline): MNHEY, SMNVEV (reference sequence). The length of the CDR3 is 16 residues. The CDR3 sequence is CASSSTGGLMNTEAFF. The DNA of the CDR3 is TGTGCCAGCTCGTCTACAGGGGGCCTCATGAACACTGAAGCTTTCTTT.

This rearrangement joins TRBV7-3 to TRBJ1-1, with 11 bases aligning to TRBD1. With V trimmed by 2 bases and J by 0 bases, 2 bases remained unmatched. In germline, CDR1 is SGHTA, CDR2 FQGTGA. CDR3 size: 16 residues. CDR3 DNA sequence: TGTGCCAGCAGCTTAGGGGACAGGGGGATGAACACTGAAGCTTTCTTT. Translated, it gives CASSLGDRGMNTEAFF.

The chain uses TRBV15 and TRBJ2-7; 7 bases map to TRBD1. In germline, CDR1 is LNHNV, CDR2 YYDKDF (reference sequence). This CDR3 is built from 14 residues. The V and J ends lost 3 bases and 3 bases, in that order; junction bases with no gene match: 5. In DNA, the CDR3 is TGTGCCACCAGCAGGGAGGCAGGGGGCTACGAGCAGTACTTC. Translated: CATSREAGGYEQYF. The whole variable domain, remainder taken from reference TRBV15 and TRBJ2-7, is DAMVIQNPRYQVTQFGKPVTLSCSQTLNHNVMYWYQQKSSQAPKLLFHYYDKDFNNEADTPDNFQSRRPNTSFCFLDIRSPGLGDTAMYLCATSREAGGYEQYFGPGTRLTVT.